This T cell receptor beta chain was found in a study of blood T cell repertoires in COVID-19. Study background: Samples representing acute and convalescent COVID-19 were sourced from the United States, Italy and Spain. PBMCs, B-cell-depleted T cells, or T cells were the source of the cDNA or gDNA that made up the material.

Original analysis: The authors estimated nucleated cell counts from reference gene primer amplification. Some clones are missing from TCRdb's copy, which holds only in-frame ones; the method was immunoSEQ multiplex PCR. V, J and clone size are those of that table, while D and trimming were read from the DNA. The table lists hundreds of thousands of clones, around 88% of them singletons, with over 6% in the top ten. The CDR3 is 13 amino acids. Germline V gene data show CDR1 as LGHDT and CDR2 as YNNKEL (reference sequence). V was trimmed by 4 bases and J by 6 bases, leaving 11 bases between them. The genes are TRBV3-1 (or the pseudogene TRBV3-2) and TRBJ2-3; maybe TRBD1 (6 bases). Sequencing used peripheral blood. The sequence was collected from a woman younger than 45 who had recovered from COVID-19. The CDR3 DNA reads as TGTGCCAGCAGCCCCCGGGACATCGATACGCAGTATTTT. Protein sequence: CASSPRDIDTQYF.